These 13 T cell receptor beta chains were all obtained from the same sample, sequenced in a study of blood T cells in healthy people across ages. For the second PCR, which ran for 7 to 11 cycles, a sample-barcoded 5' primer and a J-beta primer mix were used. MiXCR, applied by TCRdb to the 5' RACE reads, yields one record per CDR3 protein. The data show 540,000 or so distinct CDR3 sequences, with around 24% seen just once and approximately 10% held by the top ten. These records were also assigned to another study, of T cells of mothers and their children.

Input material: blood. The receptors come from a boy between 10 and 17 years old in good health.

The rearrangement uses TRBV4-1 and TRBJ2-3, with a tentative D call TRBD2 (5 bases). Germline loops: CDR1 MGHRA, CDR2 YSYEKL. The germline V and J ends were trimmed by 1 base and 2 bases, with 22 bases remaining between them. The CDR3 has 19 residues. The CDR3 DNA reads TGCGCCAGCAGCCAAGGGCCCCCAGACTCGGGGTACGCCACAGATACGCAGTATTTT. Translated, it gives CASSQGPPDSGYATDTQYF.

Details on this clonotype: Relative to the germline gene, one junction end is altered; a read error may explain this. The chain joins TRBV11-2 to TRBJ2-5; D remains ambiguous. Germline CDR1 and CDR2: SGHAT and FQNNGV. The CDR3 has 16 amino acids. CDR3 region: CASSLGRDMWKETQYF. The DNA of the CDR3 is TGTGCCAGCAGTTTAGGGCGAGACATGTGGAAAGAGACCCAGTACTTC. Drawing the rest from reference TRBV11-2 and TRBJ2-5, the complete variable domain is EAGVAQSPRYKIIEKRQSVAFWCNPISGHATLYWYQQILGQGPKLLIQFQNNGVVDDSQLPKDRFSAERLKGVDSTLKIQPAKLEDSAVYLCASSLGRDMWKETQYFGPGTRLLVL.

The chain uses TRBV13 and TRBJ2-1; 9 bases match TRBD2. The germline CDR1 and CDR2 sequences are PRHDT and FYEKMQ (reference sequence). The CDR3 is 16 residues long. V lost 1 base to trimming and J lost 6 bases; unmatched junction nucleotides: 7. The CDR3 is CASSLAPGLAINEQFF. The CDR3 DNA reads as TGTGCCAGCAGCTTAGCGCCGGGACTAGCCATCAATGAGCAGTTCTTC.

In its sample, this clonotype was seen once. The rearrangement joins TRBV12-3 or TRBV12-4 to TRBJ2-7; D gene unclear. Trimming shortened V by 5 bases and J by 5 bases, and 13 bases separated the two germline ends. There are 13 residues in the CDR3. The CDR3 loop reads CASSGPQTHEQYF. CDR3 coding DNA: TGTGCCAGCAGTGGACCTCAAACCCACGAGCAGTACTTC.

The chain links TRBV12-3 or TRBV12-4 to TRBJ2-5; D may be TRBD1 (6 bases). V was shortened by 3 bases and J by 2 bases, with 10 bases between the two germline ends. CDR3 size: 14 residues. The DNA for the CDR3 is TGTGCCAGCAGTTTCGCGGACAGTCAAGAGACCCAGTACTTC. This translates into CASSFADSQETQYF.

There are a few counts of this clonotype. This chain connects TRBV20-1 to TRBJ2-1, with D possibly TRBD2 on 6 matching bases. The ends were cut back, 6 bases at V and 0 bases at J, with 15 bases in the middle. Germline CDR1 reads DFQATT; CDR2 reads SNEGSKA (reference sequence). This CDR3 is 15 amino acids long. This chain's CDR3 is CSALGLRFSYNEQFF. The CDR3 DNA reads TGCAGTGCGTTGGGACTGCGATTCTCCTACAATGAGCAGTTCTTC.

The chain joins TRBV20-1 to TRBJ2-3, with 13 bases that match TRBD2. The CDR3 has 16 residues. Germline-derived CDR1 and CDR2 are DFQATT and SNEGSKA (reference sequence). V dropped 8 bases and J dropped 6; count of bases not matched to a gene: 14. For the CDR3, the DNA is TGCAGTACGAGTCCCGGACTAGCGGGAGTAACGGATACGCAGTATTTT. Translated, it gives CSTSPGLAGVTDTQYF.

The V gene is TRBV9, the J gene TRBJ1-1; TRBD1 aligns across 7 bases. Trimming at V came to 3 bases and at J to 1 base, leaving 6 bases not matched to a gene. Per germline, CDR1 SGDLS and CDR2 YYNGEE. This CDR3 comprises 15 residues. CDR3 amino acids: CASSAGQVTNTEAFF. As DNA, the CDR3 is TGTGCCAGCAGCGCCGGACAGGTTACGAACACTGAAGCTTTCTTT.

This clonotype was detected ten times or more. This rearrangement joins TRBV6-5 to TRBJ2-7; 9 bases match TRBD1. V was pared by 4 bases and J by 3 bases, with 10 bases of the junction left unmatched. Germline CDR1 MNHEY, CDR2 SVGAGI. The CDR3 extends over 16 amino acids. CDR3 sequence reads: CASSSRTGVWVYEQYF. The CDR3 DNA reads as TGTGCCAGCAGTTCACGGACAGGGGTTTGGGTCTACGAGCAGTACTTC.

V and J are TRBV7-3 and TRBJ2-5, with D perhaps assigned TRBD1 or TRBD2 (5 bases each). The CDR3 consists of 16 residues. V lost 5 bases to trimming and J lost 3 bases, with 19 bases between them. The germline V gene encodes CDR1 SGHTA and CDR2 FQGTGA. The CDR3 reads CASSPSTGTGKETQYF. CDR3 DNA sequence: TGTGCCAGCAGCCCCTCAACCGGGACGGGGAAAGAGACCCAGTACTTC.

This clonotype showed up many times. The chain's CDR3 is CASSQGSRYEQYF. As DNA, the CDR3 is TGTGCCAGCTCCCAGGGGAGTCGCTACGAGCAGTACTTC. V gene TRBV6-2 or TRBV6-3 combines with J gene TRBJ2-7, with a possible D match to TRBD1 (6 bases). CDR3 length: 13 amino acids. Per the germline V gene, CDR1 is MNHEY and CDR2 is SVGEGT. Trimming cost V 8 bases and J 3 bases, with 14 bases left between them.

CDR3 region: CSARDPGQGTSPLHF. Written as DNA, the CDR3 is TGCAGTGCTAGAGATCCCGGACAGGGTACTTCACCCCTCCACTTT. The chain employs TRBV20-1 and TRBJ1-6, with 8 bases identical to TRBD1. J gave up 9 bases and V 0 bases, and 7 bases lay outside the gene matches. CDR1 is DFQATT, CDR2 SNEGSKA, per germline (reference sequence). This CDR3 is 15 amino acids long.

The V and J genes are TRBV28 and TRBJ2-1, with 10 bases aligning to TRBD2. The CDR3 sequence is 16 residues long. The V gene end was trimmed by 4 bases and the J gene end by 3 bases; junction bases not matched to a gene: 6. CDR1 and CDR2 (germline): MDHEN, SYDVKM. CDR3 sequence: CASSSVAGGGYNEQFF. For the CDR3, the DNA is TGTGCCAGCAGTTCAGTAGCGGGAGGAGGCTACAATGAGCAGTTCTTC.